Described below is a single T cell receptor (beta chain) sequence and its context. This CDR3 is 13 amino acids long. After removal of 6 bases from V and 6 bases from J, the junction contained 5 bases not matched to a gene. Looked up from germline, CDR1 is MNHEY and CDR2 is SMNVEV (reference sequence). Clones were read by immunoSEQ multiplex PCR, and TCRdb kept only the in-frame ones, dropping some. The sample has under 90,000 clones; roughly 92% are singletons. The sample is drawn from a study of T cell changes during pregnancy in multiple sclerosis. V usage is TRBV27 and J usage is TRBJ2-1; 7 nucleotides line up with TRBD2. The source was peripheral blood, collected after pregnancy. This receptor was identified in a female donor in good health, enrolled as a control in a pregnancy study. DNA of the CDR3: TGTGCCAGCAGGGTAGCGGGTCTCAATGAGCAGTTCTTC. It codes for CASRVAGLNEQFF.